The clone carrying this T cell receptor (beta chain) came up a few times. The data are from a study of cytomegalovirus exposure and HLA in healthy donors. Primers for the PCR totalled 60 Vbeta and 13 Jbeta. Sequencing used immunoSEQ multiplex PCR; TCRdb keeps in-frame clones, though not all of them. The table lists 160,000 or so clones, about 80% of them singletons. With V trimmed by 2 bases and J by 5 bases, 8 bases remained unmatched. CDR1 is MNHEY and CDR2 is SVGAGI in the germline V gene. CDR3 length: 16 residues. This chain connects TRBV6-5 to TRBJ1-4; 7 bases map to TRBD1. Input material: PBMCs. This sequence was found in a man in his sixties in good health and CMV-seronegative. The CDR3 DNA reads TGTGCCAGCAGTTACCGCTCCGGGACAGAGAATGAAAAACTGTTTTTT. The encoded protein is CASSYRSGTENEKLFF.